This T cell receptor beta chain appears in the sequencing data of a study of T cells in Graves' hyperthyroidism and ophthalmopathy. Of note for this clonotype: Given a much more abundant clone one base away, this may be a read error.

Investigators excluded patients with uncontrolled infection, other autoimmune disease, pregnancy or lactation. Amplified TCR beta CDR3 regions derived from RNA transcripts. The HTBI primer set was used in a first-round RT-PCR of the TCR CDR3. TCRdb reanalysed the multiplex PCR reads using MiXCR and keeps one entry per CDR3 protein. The table lists about 380,000 distinct CDR3 sequences, approximately 17% of them singletons. V lost 11 bases, J lost 0 bases, and 11 bases lay in between. The CDR3 length is 12 residues. This chain uses TRBV12-3 or TRBV12-4 with TRBJ2-7, with a weak D call TRBD1 (6 bases). This TCR was sampled from a man aged 18 to 29 with Graves' ophthalmopathy. Sequences were obtained from blood. CDR3 loop: CAGRDNSYEQYF. The CDR3, as DNA: TGTGCCGGCCGGGACAACTCCTACGAGCAGTACTTC.